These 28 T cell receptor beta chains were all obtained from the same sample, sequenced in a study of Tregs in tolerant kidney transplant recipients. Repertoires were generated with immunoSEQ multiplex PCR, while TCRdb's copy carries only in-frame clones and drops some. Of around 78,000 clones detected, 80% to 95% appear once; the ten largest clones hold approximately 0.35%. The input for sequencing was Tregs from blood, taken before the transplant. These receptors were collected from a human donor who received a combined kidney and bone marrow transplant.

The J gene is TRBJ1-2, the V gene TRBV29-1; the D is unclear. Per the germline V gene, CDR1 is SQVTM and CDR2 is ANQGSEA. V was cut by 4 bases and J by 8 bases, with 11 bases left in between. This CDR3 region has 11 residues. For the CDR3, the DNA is TGCAGCGTTGGGTGGGGAAGGGGCTACACCTTC. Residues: CSVGWGRGYTF. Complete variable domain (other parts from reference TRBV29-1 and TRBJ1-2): SAVISQKPSRDICQRGTSLTIQCQVDSQVTMMFWYRQQPGQSLTLIATANQGSEATYESGFVIDKFPISRPNLTFSTLTVSNMSPEDSSIYLCSVGWGRGYTFGSGTRLTVV.

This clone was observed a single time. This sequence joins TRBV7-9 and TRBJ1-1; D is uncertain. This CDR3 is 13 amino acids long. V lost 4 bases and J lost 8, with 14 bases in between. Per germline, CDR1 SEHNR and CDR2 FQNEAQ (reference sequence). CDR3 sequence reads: CASSYGRHNEAFF. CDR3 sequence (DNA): TGTGCCAGCAGCTACGGACGGCACAACGAAGCTTTCTTT.

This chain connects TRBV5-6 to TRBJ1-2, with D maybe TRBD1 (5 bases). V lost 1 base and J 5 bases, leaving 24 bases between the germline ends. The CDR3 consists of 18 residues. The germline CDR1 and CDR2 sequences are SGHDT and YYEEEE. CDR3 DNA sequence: TGTGCCAGCAGCTTGAGGGATGGGACGCGTAGGCCCGTATATGGCTACACCTTC. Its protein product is CASSLRDGTRRPVYGYTF. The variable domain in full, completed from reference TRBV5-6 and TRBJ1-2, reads DAGVTQSPTHLIKTRGQQVTLRCSPKSGHDTVSWYQQALGQGPQFIFQYYEEEERQRGNFPDRFSGHQFPNYSSELNVNALLLGDSALYLCASSLRDGTRRPVYGYTFGSGTRLTVV.

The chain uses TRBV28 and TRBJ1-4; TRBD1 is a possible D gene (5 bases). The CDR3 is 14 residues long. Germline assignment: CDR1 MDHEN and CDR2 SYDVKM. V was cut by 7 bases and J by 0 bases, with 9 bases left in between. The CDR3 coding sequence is TGTGCCAGCACGCTAGGGGCAACTAATGAAAAACTGTTTTTT. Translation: CASTLGATNEKLFF.

In nucleotides, the CDR3 is TGTGCCAGCAGTCAACAGGGAGGAACAGATACGCAGTATTTT. Its protein product is CASSQQGGTDTQYF. The chain carries TRBV6-4 and TRBJ2-3; D may be TRBD1 or TRBD2 (6 bases each). This CDR3 spans 14 amino acids. Germline V gene lookup returns CDR1 MRHNA and CDR2 SNTAGT. V lost 5 bases, J lost 3 bases, and 12 bases lay in between.

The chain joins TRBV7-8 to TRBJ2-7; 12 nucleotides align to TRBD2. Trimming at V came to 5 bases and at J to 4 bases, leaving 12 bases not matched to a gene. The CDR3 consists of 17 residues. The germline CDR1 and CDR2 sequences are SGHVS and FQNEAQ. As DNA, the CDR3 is TGTGCCAGCAGCCGTGAGACTAGCGGGAGCTGGGGTTACGAGCAGTACTTC. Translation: CASSRETSGSWGYEQYF.

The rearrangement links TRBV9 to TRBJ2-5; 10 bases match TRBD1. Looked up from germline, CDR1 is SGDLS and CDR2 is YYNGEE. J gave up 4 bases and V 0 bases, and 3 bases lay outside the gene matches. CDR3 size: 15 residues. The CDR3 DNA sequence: TGTGCCAGCAGCGTAGGGACAGGGGGTGGAGAGACCCAGTACTTC. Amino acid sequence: CASSVGTGGGETQYF.

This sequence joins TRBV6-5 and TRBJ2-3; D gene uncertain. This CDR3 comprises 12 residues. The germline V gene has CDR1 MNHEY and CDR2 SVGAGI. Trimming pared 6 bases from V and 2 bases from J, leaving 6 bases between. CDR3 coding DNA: TGTGCCAGCAGATCCACCACAGATACGCAGTATTTT. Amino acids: CASRSTTDTQYF.

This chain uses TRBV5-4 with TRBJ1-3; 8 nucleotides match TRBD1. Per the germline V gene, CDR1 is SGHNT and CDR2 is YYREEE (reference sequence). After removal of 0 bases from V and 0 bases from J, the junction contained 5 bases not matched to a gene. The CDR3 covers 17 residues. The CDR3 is CASSLGQGFRSGNTIYF. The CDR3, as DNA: TGTGCCAGCAGCTTGGGACAGGGGTTCCGCTCTGGAAACACCATATATTTT.

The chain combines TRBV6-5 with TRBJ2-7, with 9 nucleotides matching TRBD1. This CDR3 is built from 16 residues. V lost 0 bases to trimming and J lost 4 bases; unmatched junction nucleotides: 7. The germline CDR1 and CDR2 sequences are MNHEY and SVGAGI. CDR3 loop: CASSYSTGTGLYEQYF. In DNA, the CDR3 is TGTGCCAGCAGTTACTCGACCGGGACAGGGCTTTACGAGCAGTACTTC.

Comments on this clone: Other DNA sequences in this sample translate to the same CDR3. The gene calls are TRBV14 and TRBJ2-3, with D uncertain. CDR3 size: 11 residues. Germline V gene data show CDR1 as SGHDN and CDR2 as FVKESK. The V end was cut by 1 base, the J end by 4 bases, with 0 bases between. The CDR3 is CASSQADTQYF. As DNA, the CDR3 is TGTGCCAGCAGCCAAGCAGATACGCAGTATTTT.

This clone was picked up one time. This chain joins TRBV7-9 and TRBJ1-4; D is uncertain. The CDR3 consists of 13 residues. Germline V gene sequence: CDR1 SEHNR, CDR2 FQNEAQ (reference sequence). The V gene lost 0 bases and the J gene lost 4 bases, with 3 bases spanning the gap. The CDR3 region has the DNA TGTGCCAGCAGCTTAGCCGGTAATGAAAAACTGTTTTTT. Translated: CASSLAGNEKLFF.

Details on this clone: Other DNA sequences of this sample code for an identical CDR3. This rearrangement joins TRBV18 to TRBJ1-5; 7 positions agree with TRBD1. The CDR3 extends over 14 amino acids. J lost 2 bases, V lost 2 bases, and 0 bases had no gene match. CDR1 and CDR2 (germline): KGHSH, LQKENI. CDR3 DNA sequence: TGTGCCAGCTCACCAACAGGGGGCAATCAGCCCCAGCATTTT. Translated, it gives CASSPTGGNQPQHF.

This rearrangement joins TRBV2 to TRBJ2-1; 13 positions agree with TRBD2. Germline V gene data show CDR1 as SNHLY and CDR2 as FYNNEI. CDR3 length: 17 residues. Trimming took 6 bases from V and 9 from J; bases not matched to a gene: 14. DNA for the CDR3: TGTGCCAGCAGCTCAGGGACTAGCGGGATGGGGGTCGGTGAGCAGTTCTTC. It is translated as CASSSGTSGMGVGEQFF. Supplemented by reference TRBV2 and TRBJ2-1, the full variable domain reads EPEVTQTPSHQVTQMGQEVILRCVPISNHLYFYWYRQILGQKVEFLVSFYNNEISEKSEIFDDQFSVERPDGSNFTLKIRSTKLEDSAMYFCASSSGTSGMGVGEQFFGPGTRLTVL.

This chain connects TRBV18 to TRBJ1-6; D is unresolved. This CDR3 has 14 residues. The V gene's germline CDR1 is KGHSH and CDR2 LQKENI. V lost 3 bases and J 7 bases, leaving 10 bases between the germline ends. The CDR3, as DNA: TGTGCCAGCTCACCGTCGGCACAGAATTCACCCCTCCACTTT. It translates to CASSPSAQNSPLHF.

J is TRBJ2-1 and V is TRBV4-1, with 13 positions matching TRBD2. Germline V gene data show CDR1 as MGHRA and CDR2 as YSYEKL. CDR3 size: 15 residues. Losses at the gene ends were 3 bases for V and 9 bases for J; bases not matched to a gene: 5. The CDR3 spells CASSHLGLAGTEQFF. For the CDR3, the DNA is TGCGCCAGCAGCCACCTGGGACTAGCGGGAACTGAGCAGTTCTTC.

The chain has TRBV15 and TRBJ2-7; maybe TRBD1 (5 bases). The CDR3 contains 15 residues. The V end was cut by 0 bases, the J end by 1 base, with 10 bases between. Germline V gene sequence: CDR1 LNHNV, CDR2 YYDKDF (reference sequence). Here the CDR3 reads CATSREKGPSYEQYF. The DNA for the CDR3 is TGTGCCACCAGCAGAGAGAAGGGGCCGTCCTACGAGCAGTACTTC.

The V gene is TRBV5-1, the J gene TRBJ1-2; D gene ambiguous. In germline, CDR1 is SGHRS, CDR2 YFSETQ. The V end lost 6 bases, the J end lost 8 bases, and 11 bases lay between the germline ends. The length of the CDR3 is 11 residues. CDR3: CASTGPGGYTF. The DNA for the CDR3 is TGCGCCAGCACCGGCCCCGGGGGCTACACCTTC.

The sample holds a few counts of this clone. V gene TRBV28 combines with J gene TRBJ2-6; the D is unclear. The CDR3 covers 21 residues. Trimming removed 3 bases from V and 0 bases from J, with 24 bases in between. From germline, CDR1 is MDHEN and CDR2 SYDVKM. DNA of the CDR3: TGTGCCAGCAGTTTTTCCTTCAGCAGGATGACCTTGGGCTCTGGGGCCAACGTCCTGACTTTC. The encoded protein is CASSFSFSRMTLGSGANVLTF.

DNA of the CDR3: TGTGCCAGCTCCTCAGGGGGCAGGGGGGGCACCGGGGAGCTGTTTTTT. Translating it yields CASSSGGRGGTGELFF. This chain joins TRBV21-1 and TRBJ2-2; whether TRBD1, the table's D call, matches the DNA was not checked. TRBV21-1 is annotated as a pseudogene. The CDR3 extends over 16 amino acids.

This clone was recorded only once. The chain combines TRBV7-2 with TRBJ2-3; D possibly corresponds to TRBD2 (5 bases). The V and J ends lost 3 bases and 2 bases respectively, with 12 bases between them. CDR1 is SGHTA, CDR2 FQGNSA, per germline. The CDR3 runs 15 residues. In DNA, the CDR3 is TGTGCCAGCAGCTTCGGGCCCGGGGACACAGATACGCAGTATTTT. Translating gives CASSFGPGDTDTQYF.

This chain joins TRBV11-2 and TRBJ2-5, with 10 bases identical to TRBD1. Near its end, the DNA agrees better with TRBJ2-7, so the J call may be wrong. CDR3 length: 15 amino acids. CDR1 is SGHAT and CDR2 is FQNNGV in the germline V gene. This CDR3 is CASSTRTGGTYEQYF. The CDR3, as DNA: TGTGCCAGCAGCACTCGGACAGGGGGAACCTACGAGCAGTACTTC.

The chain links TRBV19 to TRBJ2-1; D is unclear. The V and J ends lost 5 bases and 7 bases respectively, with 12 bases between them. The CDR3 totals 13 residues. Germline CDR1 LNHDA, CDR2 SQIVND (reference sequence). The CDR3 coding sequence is TGTGCCAGTAGTCCCCCGACCCGGAATGAGCAGTTCTTC. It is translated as CASSPPTRNEQFF.

The CDR3 DNA reads as TGTGCCAGCAGTGAAGCACCCCGAGGGGTGACCCAGTACTTC. This codes for CASSEAPRGVTQYF. The chain uses TRBV6-1 and TRBJ2-5; D might be TRBD1 or TRBD2, each matching 5 bases. Per germline, CDR1 MNHNS and CDR2 SASEGT. The V end lost 0 bases, the J end lost 7 bases, and 12 bases lay between the germline ends. This CDR3 contains 14 residues.

The CDR3 protein is CASSLELAGGYNEQFF. CDR3 bases: TGCGCCAGCAGCTTGGAACTAGCGGGGGGTTACAATGAGCAGTTCTTC. The chain has TRBV5-1 and TRBJ2-1; the match to TRBD2 covers 12 bases. Per the germline V gene, CDR1 is SGHRS and CDR2 is YFSETQ. This CDR3 region has 16 residues. After removal of 0 bases from V and 4 bases from J, the junction contained 2 bases not matched to a gene.

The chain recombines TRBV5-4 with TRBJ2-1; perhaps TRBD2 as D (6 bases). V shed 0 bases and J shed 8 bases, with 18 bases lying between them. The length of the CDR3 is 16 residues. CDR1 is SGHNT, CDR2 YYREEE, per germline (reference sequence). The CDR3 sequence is CASSLEGRSGIDEQFF. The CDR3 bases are TGTGCCAGCAGCTTGGAAGGGAGGTCCGGGATCGATGAGCAGTTCTTC.

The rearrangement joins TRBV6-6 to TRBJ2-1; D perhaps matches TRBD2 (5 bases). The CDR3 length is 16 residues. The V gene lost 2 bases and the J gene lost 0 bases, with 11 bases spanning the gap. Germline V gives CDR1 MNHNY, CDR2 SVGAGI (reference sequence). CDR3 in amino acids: CASSYHRGISYNEQFF. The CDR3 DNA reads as TGTGCCAGCAGTTACCACCGGGGTATCTCCTACAATGAGCAGTTCTTC.

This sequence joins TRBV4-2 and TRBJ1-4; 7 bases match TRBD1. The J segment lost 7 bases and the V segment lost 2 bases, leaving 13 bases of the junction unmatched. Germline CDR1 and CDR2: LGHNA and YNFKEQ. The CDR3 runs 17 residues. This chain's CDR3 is CASSQTTLSGGGEKLFF. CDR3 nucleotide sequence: TGTGCCAGCAGCCAAACTACCTTATCAGGGGGGGGTGAAAAACTGTTTTTT.